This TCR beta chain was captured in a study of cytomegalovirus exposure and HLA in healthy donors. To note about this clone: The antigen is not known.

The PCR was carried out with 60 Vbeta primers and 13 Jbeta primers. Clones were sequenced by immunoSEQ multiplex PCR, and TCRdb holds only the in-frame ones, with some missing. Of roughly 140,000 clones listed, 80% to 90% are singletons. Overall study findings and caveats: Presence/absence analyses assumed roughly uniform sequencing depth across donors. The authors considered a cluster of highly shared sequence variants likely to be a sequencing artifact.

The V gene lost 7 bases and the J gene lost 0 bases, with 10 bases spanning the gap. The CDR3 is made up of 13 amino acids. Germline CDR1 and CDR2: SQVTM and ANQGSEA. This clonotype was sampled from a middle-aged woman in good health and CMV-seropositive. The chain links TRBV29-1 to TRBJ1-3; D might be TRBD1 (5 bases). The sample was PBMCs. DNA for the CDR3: TGCAGCGCAGGGTTGGGCTCTGGAAACACCATATATTTT. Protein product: CSAGLGSGNTIYF.